These 18 T cell receptor beta chains were all obtained from the same sample, sequenced in a study of T cells in Graves' hyperthyroidism and ophthalmopathy. RNA transcripts yielded amplified TCR beta CDR3 regions. Initially, a first-round RT-PCR of the TCR CDR3 employed the HTBI primer set. TCRdb re-called the multiplex PCR reads through MiXCR, storing one row per CDR3 protein. The table has 500,000 to 650,000 distinct CDR3 sequences, roughly 18% seen once. The sample was blood. All receptors derive from a woman aged 18-29 years with Graves' ophthalmopathy.

The rearrangement joins TRBV7-9 to TRBJ1-3; 7 bases agree with TRBD1. V gave up 1 base and J gave up 1 base; unmatched junction bases: 1. Germline V gene lookup returns CDR1 SEHNR and CDR2 FQNEAQ (reference sequence). The CDR3 consists of 15 residues. In nucleotides, the CDR3 is TGTGCCAGCAGCTTAGTACAGGGGTCTGGAAACACCATATATTTT. Residues: CASSLVQGSGNTIYF. The variable domain in full, with the rest retrieved from reference TRBV7-9 and TRBJ1-3, is DTGVSQNPRHKITKRGQNVTFRCDPISEHNRLYWYRQTLGQGPEFLTYFQNEAQLEKSRLLSDRFSAERPKGSFSTLEIQRTEQGDSAMYLCASSLVQGSGNTIYFGEGSWLTVV.

The chain links TRBV6-5 to TRBJ1-4; D unclear. The V gene's germline CDR1 is MNHEY and CDR2 SVGAGI. Between the trimmed V and J ends, which lost 0 bases and 8 bases, there was a span of 13 bases. The CDR3 spans 15 residues. This CDR3 is CASSYSTGLGEKLFF. CDR3 bases: TGTGCCAGCAGTTACTCAACTGGCCTGGGGGAAAAACTGTTTTTT.

This chain connects TRBV6-2 or TRBV6-3 to TRBJ1-1; 8 bases are shared with TRBD1. Germline CDR1 is MNHEY and CDR2 is SVGEGT. The trim removed 2 bases at V and 8 bases at J, leaving 4 bases unmatched. The CDR3 runs 13 residues. CDR3 amino acids: CASSYQTGGEAFF. Written as DNA, the CDR3 is TGTGCCAGCAGTTACCAAACAGGGGGAGAAGCTTTCTTT.

This clonotype appeared many times. The chain carries TRBV7-2 and TRBJ2-3; D perhaps matches TRBD1 (5 bases). The germline V gene has CDR1 SGHTA and CDR2 FQGNSA. Trimming took 1 base from V and 3 from J, leaving 11 bases between them. This CDR3 comprises 15 residues. Written as DNA, the CDR3 is TGTGCCAGCAGCTTAGTAGGGGCAGCTACAGATACGCAGTATTTT. Protein sequence: CASSLVGAATDTQYF.

This clonotype has at least ten counts. This chain links TRBV5-1 with TRBJ2-7; no reliable D call. The V gene lost 0 bases and the J gene lost 2 bases, with 9 bases spanning the gap. CDR1 SGHRS and CDR2 YFSETQ come from the germline V gene. CDR3 length: 14 residues. CDR3 nucleotides: TGCGCCAGCAGCTTGGAGGACGGGCCCTACGAGCAGTACTTC. Protein: CASSLEDGPYEQYF.

This clonotype was seen a few times. V usage is TRBV5-1 and J usage is TRBJ1-5; unclear D gene. The CDR3 extends over 14 amino acids. Trimming took 0 bases from V and 5 from J, leaving 9 bases between them. The germline CDR1 and CDR2 sequences are SGHRS and YFSETQ. CDR3 nucleotide sequence: TGCGCCAGCAGCTTGGGGGAGGGCCATCAGCCCCAGCATTTT. Residues: CASSLGEGHQPQHF.

The V and J genes are TRBV6-2 or TRBV6-3 and TRBJ2-2; D perhaps matches TRBD2 (6 bases). This CDR3 spans 14 amino acids. V lost 7 bases and J 5 bases, leaving 14 bases between the germline ends. The germline CDR1 and CDR2 sequences are MNHEY and SVGEGT. The CDR3 is CASTPGVPTGELFF. The CDR3 bases are TGTGCCAGCACCCCGGGGGTTCCTACCGGGGAGCTGTTTTTT.

V gene TRBV6-2 or TRBV6-3 combines with J gene TRBJ2-1, with D possibly called TRBD1 or TRBD2 (5 bases each). The CDR3 has 18 residues. Between the trimmed V and J ends, which lost 2 bases and 4 bases, there was a span of 21 bases. The V gene's germline CDR1 is MNHEY and CDR2 SVGEGT. This CDR3 reads CASSYPPLDRLLYNEQFF. The CDR3, as DNA: TGTGCCAGCAGTTACCCCCCTCTAGACAGACTATTATACAATGAGCAGTTCTTC.

This clonotype was detected many times. V and J are TRBV6-1 and TRBJ1-5; possible D gene TRBD1, 5 bases. The CDR3 sequence is 16 residues long. V was trimmed by 0 bases and J by 3 bases, leaving 12 bases between them. Germline assignment: CDR1 MNHNS and CDR2 SASEGT. The DNA for the CDR3 is TGTGCCAGCAGTGAAGCGATACCAGGGTTCAATCAGCCCCAGCATTTT. Its translation is CASSEAIPGFNQPQHF.

This clonotype showed up many times. The rearrangement links TRBV7-6 to TRBJ2-5; D not resolved. V lost 1 base, J lost 3 bases, and 6 bases lay in between. Per germline, CDR1 SGHVS and CDR2 FNYEAQ. The CDR3 length is 13 residues. CDR3 amino acids: CASSLDLEETQYF. DNA for the CDR3: TGTGCCAGCAGCTTAGATCTAGAAGAGACCCAGTACTTC.

The chain couples TRBV19 to TRBJ2-7; no firm D call. Trimming left V 4 bases short and J 0 bases short, with 19 bases between. Germline V CDR1 and CDR2: LNHDA, SQIVND (reference sequence). This CDR3 is 17 amino acids long. The CDR3 DNA reads TGTGCCAGTAGTACCCAGCCAGCCAGGACCCGCTCCTACGAGCAGTACTTC. Protein sequence: CASSTQPARTRSYEQYF.

This clonotype was counted ten times or more. The rearrangement uses TRBV12-3 or TRBV12-4 and TRBJ2-5, with D perhaps given as TRBD1 or TRBD2 (6 bases each). V was clipped by 6 bases and J by 4 bases, with 18 bases between them. The CDR3 spans 15 residues. CDR3 protein: CASSRPGARGETQYF. CDR3 DNA sequence: TGTGCCAGCAGCCGCCCGGGGGCGAGAGGAGAGACCCAGTACTTC.

This clonotype was seen many times. The chain links TRBV5-6 to TRBJ2-1, with 12 bases fitting TRBD2. This CDR3 is 16 amino acids long. V was pared by 1 base and J by 8 bases, with 7 bases of the junction left unmatched. Germline assignment: CDR1 SGHDT and CDR2 YYEEEE. CDR3 protein: CASSLLASGRVDEQFF. The DNA for the CDR3 is TGTGCCAGCAGCTTGTTGGCTAGCGGGAGGGTAGATGAGCAGTTCTTC.

This clonotype has at least ten counts. This chain connects TRBV7-6 to TRBJ2-2, with D uncertain. The CDR3 sequence is 14 residues long. Germline CDR1 reads SGHVS; CDR2 reads FNYEAQ. The V end lost 2 bases, the J end lost 4 bases, and 8 bases lay between the germline ends. CDR3 region: CASSLTGSTGELFF. CDR3 nucleotide sequence: TGTGCCAGCAGCTTAACTGGGTCCACCGGGGAGCTGTTTTTT. The whole variable domain, filled in from reference TRBV7-6 and TRBJ2-2, reads GAGVSQSPRYKVTKRGQDVALRCDPISGHVSLYWYRQALGQGPEFLTYFNYEAQQDKSGLPNDRFSAERPEGSISTLTIQRTEQRDSAMYRCASSLTGSTGELFFGEGSRLTVL.

On this clonotype: The junction departs from germline at one end; a sequencing error may be responsible. V usage is TRBV4-1 and J usage is TRBJ2-5; 7 bases line up with TRBD2. Germline loops: CDR1 MGHRA, CDR2 YSYEKL. This CDR3 has 14 residues. CDR3 coding DNA: TGCGCCAGCAGCCAAGCTCTAGCGGTAGAGGCCCAGTACTTC. Its protein product is CASSQALAVEAQYF.

This clonotype showed up many times. The junction differs from germline at one of its ends, possibly a read error. V gene TRBV10-3 combines with J gene TRBJ2-5, with D perhaps being TRBD1 or TRBD2 (6 bases each). The germline V gene encodes CDR1 ENHRY and CDR2 SYGVKD. This CDR3 has 15 amino acids. CDR3 sequence: CAIGRGEASQQTQYF. CDR3 coding DNA: TGTGCCATCGGAAGGGGGGAGGCTAGCCAACAGACCCAGTACTTC.

This clonotype has ten or more counts. The chain is built from TRBV3-1 and TRBJ2-1, with 8 bases lining up with TRBD1. Trimming at V came to 6 bases and at J to 7 bases, leaving 14 bases not matched to a gene. The germline V gene has CDR1 LGHDT and CDR2 YNNKEL (reference sequence). This CDR3 region has 16 residues. The CDR3 region has the DNA TGTGCCAGCAGTCCCCGGACAGGGTGGGAGCTTAATGAGCAGTTCTTC. Protein: CASSPRTGWELNEQFF.

This clonotype occurred a few times. The V call is TRBV7-6, the J call TRBJ2-3; 11 bases map to TRBD2. Germline trimming cut 2 bases from V and 4 bases from J; bases unmatched to any gene: 11. Germline-derived CDR1 and CDR2 are SGHVS and FNYEAQ. This CDR3 is 18 amino acids long. CDR3: CASSLLPSGGFSADTQYF. The DNA for the CDR3 is TGTGCCAGCAGCTTACTGCCTAGCGGGGGGTTTTCCGCAGATACGCAGTATTTT. Together with reference TRBV7-6 and TRBJ2-3, the CDR3 gives the full variable domain: GAGVSQSPRYKVTKRGQDVALRCDPISGHVSLYWYRQALGQGPEFLTYFNYEAQQDKSGLPNDRFSAERPEGSISTLTIQRTEQRDSAMYRCASSLLPSGGFSADTQYFGPGTRLTVL.